This T cell receptor (beta chain) stems from a study of blood T cell repertoires in COVID-19. The wider study: T cells, B-cell-depleted T cells, or PBMCs provided the cDNA or gDNA that served as material.

CDR3 length equals 13 residues. Trimming removed 6 bases at V and 7 bases at J, with 15 bases between. The germline V gene has CDR1 MNHNY and CDR2 SVGAGI (reference sequence). Authors' processing steps: Quantification of nucleated cells was approximated via reference gene primer amplification. TCRdb keeps only in-frame clones here, not all; method: immunoSEQ multiplex PCR. From that table come the V and J calls and clone size; the DNA was used to work out D and trimming. The table shows 210,000 or so clones, with roughly 80% occurring only once. The V gene is TRBV6-6, the J gene TRBJ1-1; no reliable D call. The clonotype comes from a human donor in a cohort sampled during active COVID-19. Material for sequencing was peripheral blood. The DNA for the CDR3 is TGTGCCAGCAGCCTGGCCGGGTCCGGTGAAGCTTTCTTT. Translating it yields CASSLAGSGEAFF.